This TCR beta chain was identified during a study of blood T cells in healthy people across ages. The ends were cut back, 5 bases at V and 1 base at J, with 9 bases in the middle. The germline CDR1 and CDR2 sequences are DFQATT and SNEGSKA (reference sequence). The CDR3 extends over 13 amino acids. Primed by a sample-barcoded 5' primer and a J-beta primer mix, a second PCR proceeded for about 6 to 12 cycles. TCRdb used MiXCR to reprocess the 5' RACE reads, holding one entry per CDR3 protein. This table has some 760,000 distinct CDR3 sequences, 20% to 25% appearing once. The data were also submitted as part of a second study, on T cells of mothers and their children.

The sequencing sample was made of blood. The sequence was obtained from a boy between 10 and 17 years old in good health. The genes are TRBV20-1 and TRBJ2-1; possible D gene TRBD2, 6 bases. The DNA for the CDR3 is TGCAGTGCTGCTAGCGCGTCCTACAATGAGCAGTTCTTC. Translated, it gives CSAASASYNEQFF.